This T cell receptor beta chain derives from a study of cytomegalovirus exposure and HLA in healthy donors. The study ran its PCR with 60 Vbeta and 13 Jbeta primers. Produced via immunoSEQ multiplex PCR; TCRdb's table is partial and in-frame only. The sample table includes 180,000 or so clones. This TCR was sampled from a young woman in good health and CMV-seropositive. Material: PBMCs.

The CDR3 here is CASVWGQGFHGYTF. Here the CDR3 DNA reads TGTGCCAGCGTCTGGGGACAGGGTTTTCATGGCTACACCTTC. The gene calls are TRBV6-8 and TRBJ1-2; 9 bases line up with TRBD1. The V gene end was trimmed by 8 bases and the J gene end by 6 bases; junction bases not matched to a gene: 10. The CDR3 consists of 14 residues. Germline V gene lookup returns CDR1 MNHGY and CDR2 SAAAGT.